The subject of this entry is one TCR beta chain. The antigen is undetermined. Time point described: newly diagnosed GD, antithyroid drugs for less than 3 months. Following extraction of RNA from PBMCs, that RNA was used to make the TCR library. The data stem from a study of regulatory T cells in long-lasting Graves disease. Notes on the study in general: Thyroid tissue went unexamined; only peripheral blood was analyzed.

This CDR3 region has 15 residues. Trimming cost V 0 bases and J 3 bases, with 13 bases left between them. The germline V gene has CDR1 SGDLS and CDR2 YYNGEE. Arm-PCR of CDR3 regions with iRepertoire HTBI primers generated TCR beta libraries. MiXCR, run by TCRdb on the multiplex PCR reads, gives a single entry per CDR3 protein. The table has over 500,000 distinct CDR3 sequences, 16% seen once; the top ten hold around 19%. Another study also made use of these data, one on T cells in Graves' hyperthyroidism and ophthalmopathy. As that study records: Prediction of ophthalmopathy progression came a median 6.5 months pre-onset.

The rearrangement links TRBV9 to TRBJ2-7, with a tentative D call TRBD2 (7 bases). The clonotype originates from a woman aged 25 to 39 with Graves disease. This material consisted of peripheral blood mononuclear cells (PBMCs), taken at new diagnosis, from a patient treated with antithyroid drugs. The CDR3, as DNA: TGTGCCAGCAGCGTAGAGGGGGGGACGGGCTACGAGCAGTACTTC. It specifies CASSVEGGTGYEQYF.